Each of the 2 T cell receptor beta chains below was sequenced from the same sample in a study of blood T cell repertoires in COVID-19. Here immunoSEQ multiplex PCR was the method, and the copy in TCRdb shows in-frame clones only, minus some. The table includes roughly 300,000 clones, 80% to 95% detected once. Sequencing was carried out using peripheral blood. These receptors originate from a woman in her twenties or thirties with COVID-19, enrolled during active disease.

CDR3: CASTASSGDTQYF. The CDR3 bases are TGCGCCAGCACCGCTTCTAGCGGAGATACGCAGTATTTT. This chain links TRBV10-2 with TRBJ2-3; 7 bases fit TRBD2. The CDR3 is 13 residues long. In germline, CDR1 is WSHSY, CDR2 SAAADI. The junction had 6 bases not matched to a gene; V was cut back by 7 bases and J by 5 bases.

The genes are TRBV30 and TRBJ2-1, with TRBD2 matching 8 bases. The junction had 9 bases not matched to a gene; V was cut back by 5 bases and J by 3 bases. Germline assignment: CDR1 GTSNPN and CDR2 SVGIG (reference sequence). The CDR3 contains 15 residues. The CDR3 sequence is CAWELRGGNYNEQFF. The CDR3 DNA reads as TGTGCCTGGGAACTTCGCGGGGGGAACTACAATGAGCAGTTCTTC. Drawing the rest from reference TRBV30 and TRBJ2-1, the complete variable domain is SQTIHQWPATLVQPVGSPLSLECTVEGTSNPNLYWYRQAAGRGLQLLFYSVGIGQISSEVPQNLSASRPQDRQFILSSKKLLLSDSGFYLCAWELRGGNYNEQFFGPGTRLTVL.